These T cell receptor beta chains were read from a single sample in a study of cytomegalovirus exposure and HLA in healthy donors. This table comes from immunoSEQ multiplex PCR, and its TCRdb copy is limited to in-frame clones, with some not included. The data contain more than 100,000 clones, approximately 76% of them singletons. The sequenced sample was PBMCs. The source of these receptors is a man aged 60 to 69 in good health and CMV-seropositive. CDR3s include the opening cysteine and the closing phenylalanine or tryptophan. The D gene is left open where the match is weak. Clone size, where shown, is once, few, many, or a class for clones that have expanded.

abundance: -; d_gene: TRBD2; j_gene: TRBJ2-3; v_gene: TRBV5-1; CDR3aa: CASSFGTSGRAVDTQYF; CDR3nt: TGCGCCAGCAGCTTCGGGACTAGCGGGAGGGCGGTGGATACGCAGTATTTT
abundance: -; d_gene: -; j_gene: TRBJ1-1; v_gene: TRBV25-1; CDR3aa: CASARNTEAFF; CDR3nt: TGTGCCAGCGCGAGGAACACTGAAGCTTTCTTT
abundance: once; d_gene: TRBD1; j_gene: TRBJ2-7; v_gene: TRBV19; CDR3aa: CASMSTGATYEQYF; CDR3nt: TGTGCCAGTATGTCGACAGGGGCAACCTACGAGCAGTACTTC
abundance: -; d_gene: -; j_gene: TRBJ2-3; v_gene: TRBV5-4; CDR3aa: CASSLGGTRGDTQYF; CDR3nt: TGTGCCAGCAGCTTAGGCGGGACCCGGGGGGATACGCAGTATTTT
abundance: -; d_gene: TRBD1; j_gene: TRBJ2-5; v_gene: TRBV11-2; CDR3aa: CASSHGGTGFEETQYF; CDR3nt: TGTGCCAGCAGCCACGGCGGGACAGGTTTTGAAGAGACCCAGTACTTC
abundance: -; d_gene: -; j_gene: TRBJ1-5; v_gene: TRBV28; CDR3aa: CASSPAGVSHQPQHF; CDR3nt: TGTGCCAGCAGCCCTGCAGGGGTGTCCCATCAGCCCCAGCATTTT
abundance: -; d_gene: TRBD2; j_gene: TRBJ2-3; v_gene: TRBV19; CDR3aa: CATQDPGGISGDTQYF; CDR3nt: TGTGCCACCCAAGACCCCGGGGGGATATCTGGAGATACGCAGTATTTT
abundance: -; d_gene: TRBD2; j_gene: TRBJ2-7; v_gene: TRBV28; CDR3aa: CASGREAPYEQYF; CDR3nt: TGTGCCAGCGGGCGGGAGGCCCCCTACGAGCAGTACTTC
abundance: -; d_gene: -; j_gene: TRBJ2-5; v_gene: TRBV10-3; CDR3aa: CAISADQEYRETQYF; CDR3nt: TGTGCCATCAGTGCTGACCAAGAGTACAGGGAGACCCAGTACTTC
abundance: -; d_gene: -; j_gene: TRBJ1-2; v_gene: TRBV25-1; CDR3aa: CASRGTGIYGYTF; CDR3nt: TGTGCCAGCAGGGGAACAGGAATTTATGGCTACACCTTC
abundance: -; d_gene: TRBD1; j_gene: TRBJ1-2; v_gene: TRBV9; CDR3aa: CASSLGTENYGYTF; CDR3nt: TGTGCCAGCAGCCTCGGGACAGAGAACTATGGCTACACCTTC
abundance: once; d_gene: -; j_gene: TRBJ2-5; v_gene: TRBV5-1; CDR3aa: CASSLYRAAQETQYF; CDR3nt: TGCGCCAGCAGCCTCTACAGGGCAGCTCAAGAGACCCAGTACTTC
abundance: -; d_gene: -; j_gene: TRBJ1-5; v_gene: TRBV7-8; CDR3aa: CASSLGRANSNQPQHF; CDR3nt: TGTGCCAGCAGCTTAGGCAGGGCAAATAGCAATCAGCCCCAGCATTTT
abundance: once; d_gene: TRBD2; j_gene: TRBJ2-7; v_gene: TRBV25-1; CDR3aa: CASSPLGLSEQYF; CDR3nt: TGTGCCAGCAGTCCTTTGGGACTATCCGAGCAGTACTTC
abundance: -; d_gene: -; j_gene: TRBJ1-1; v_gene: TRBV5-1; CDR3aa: CASSLEGGNTEAFF; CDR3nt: TGCGCCAGCAGCCTGGAAGGGGGGAACACTGAAGCTTTCTTT
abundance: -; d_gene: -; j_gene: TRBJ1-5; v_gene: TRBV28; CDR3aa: CASSFPGLGSNQPQHF; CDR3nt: TGTGCCAGCAGTTTTCCCGGGTTGGGTAGCAATCAGCCCCAGCATTTT
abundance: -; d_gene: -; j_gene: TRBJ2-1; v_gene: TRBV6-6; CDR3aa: CASSYSGRADEQFF; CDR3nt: TGTGCCAGCAGTTACTCGGGTCGTGCGGATGAGCAGTTCTTC
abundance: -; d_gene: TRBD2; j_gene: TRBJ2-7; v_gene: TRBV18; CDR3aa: CASSPRLAGGAYEQYF; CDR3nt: TGTGCCAGCTCACCCCGCCTAGCGGGGGGTGCCTACGAGCAGTACTTC
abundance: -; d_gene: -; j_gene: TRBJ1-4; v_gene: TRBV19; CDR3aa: CASSQTRVSTEKLFF; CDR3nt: TGTGCCAGTAGTCAGACCAGGGTTTCTACTGAAAAACTGTTTTTT
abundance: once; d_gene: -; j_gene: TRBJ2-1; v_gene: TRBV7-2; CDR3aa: CASSLINEQFF; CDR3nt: TGTGCCAGCAGCTTAATAAATGAGCAGTTCTTC
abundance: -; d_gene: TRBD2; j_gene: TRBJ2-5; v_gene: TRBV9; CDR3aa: CASSVRLAGGGETQYF; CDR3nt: TGTGCCAGCAGCGTAAGACTAGCGGGGGGAGGGGAGACCCAGTACTTC
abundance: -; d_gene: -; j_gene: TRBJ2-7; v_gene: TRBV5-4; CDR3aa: CASSTRDGTGYEQYF; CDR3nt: TGTGCCAGCAGCACCCGGGACGGGACTGGCTACGAGCAGTACTTC
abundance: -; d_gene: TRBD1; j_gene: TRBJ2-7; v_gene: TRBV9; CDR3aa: CASSESGQGGEQYF; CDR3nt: TGTGCCAGCAGCGAATCGGGACAGGGTGGCGAGCAGTACTTC
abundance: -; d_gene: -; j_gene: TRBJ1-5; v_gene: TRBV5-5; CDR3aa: CASSLAGTGGRPGQPQHF; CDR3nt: TGTGCCAGCAGCTTGGCAGGCACAGGTGGTAGGCCTGGTCAGCCCCAGCATTTT
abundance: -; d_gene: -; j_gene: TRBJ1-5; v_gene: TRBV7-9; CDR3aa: CASSGQINQPQHF; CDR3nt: TGTGCCAGCAGCGGACAGATCAATCAGCCCCAGCATTTT
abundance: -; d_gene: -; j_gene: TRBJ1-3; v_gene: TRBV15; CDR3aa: CATSLRGPADTIYF; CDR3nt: TGTGCCACCAGCCTCAGGGGACCCGCGGACACCATATATTTT
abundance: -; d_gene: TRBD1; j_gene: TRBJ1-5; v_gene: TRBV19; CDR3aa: CASTPGTGVVSNQPQHF; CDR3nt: TGTGCCAGTACCCCTGGGACAGGGGTAGTTAGCAATCAGCCCCAGCATTTT
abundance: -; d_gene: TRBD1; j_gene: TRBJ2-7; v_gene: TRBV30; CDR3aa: CAWSRDRVYEQYF; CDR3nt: TGTGCCTGGTCGCGGGACAGGGTTTACGAGCAGTACTTC
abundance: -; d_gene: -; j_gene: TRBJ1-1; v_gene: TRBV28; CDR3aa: CASSLGGGNTEAFF; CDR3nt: TGTGCCAGCAGTTTAGGGGGGGGGAACACTGAAGCTTTCTTT
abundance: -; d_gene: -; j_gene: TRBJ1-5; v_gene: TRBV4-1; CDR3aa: CASSPGRSGNQPQHF; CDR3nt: TGCGCCAGCAGCCCCGGGAGATCAGGCAATCAGCCCCAGCATTTT
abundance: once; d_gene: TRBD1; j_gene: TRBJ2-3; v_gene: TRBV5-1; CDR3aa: CASSLIKTGGPAFTDTQYF; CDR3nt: TGCGCCAGCAGCTTGATTAAGACAGGGGGCCCGGCCTTCACAGATACGCAGTATTTT
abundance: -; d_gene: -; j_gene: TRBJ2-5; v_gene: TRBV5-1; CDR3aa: CASSLHGGETQYF; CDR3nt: TGCGCCAGCAGCCTCCACGGGGGAGAGACCCAGTACTTC
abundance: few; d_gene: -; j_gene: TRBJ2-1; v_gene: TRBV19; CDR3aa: CASSISPGRPYNEQFF; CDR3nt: TGTGCCAGTAGTATAAGCCCGGGGAGGCCCTACAATGAGCAGTTCTTC
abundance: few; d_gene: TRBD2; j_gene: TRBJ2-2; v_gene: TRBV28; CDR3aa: CASSFGLAGNTGELFF; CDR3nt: TGTGCCAGCAGTTTCGGACTAGCGGGAAACACCGGGGAGCTGTTTTTT
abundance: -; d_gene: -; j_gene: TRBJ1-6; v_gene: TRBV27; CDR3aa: CASGLPSSYNSPLHF; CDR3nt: TGTGCCAGCGGTTTACCGAGCTCCTATAATTCACCCCTCCACTTT
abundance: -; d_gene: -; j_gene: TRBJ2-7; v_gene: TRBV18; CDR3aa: CASSPSMTGSYEQYF; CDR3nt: TGTGCCAGCTCACCCTCGATGACAGGCTCCTACGAGCAGTACTTC
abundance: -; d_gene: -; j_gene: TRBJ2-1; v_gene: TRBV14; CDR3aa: CASSSRSGTYNEQFF; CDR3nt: TGTGCCAGCAGCAGCCGTAGCGGAACCTACAATGAGCAGTTCTTC
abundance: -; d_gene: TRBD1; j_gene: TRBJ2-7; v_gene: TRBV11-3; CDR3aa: CASSPGQGAYEQYF; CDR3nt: TGTGCCAGCAGCCCGGGACAGGGGGCTTACGAGCAGTACTTC
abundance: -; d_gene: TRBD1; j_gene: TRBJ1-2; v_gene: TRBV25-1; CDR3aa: CASRQGPNGYTF; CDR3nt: TGTGCCAGTAGACAGGGGCCTAATGGCTACACCTTC
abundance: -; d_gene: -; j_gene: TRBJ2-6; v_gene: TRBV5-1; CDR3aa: CASSLTGSGANGLTF; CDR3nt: TGCGCCAGCAGCTTGACAGGGTCCGGGGCCAACGGCCTGACTTTC
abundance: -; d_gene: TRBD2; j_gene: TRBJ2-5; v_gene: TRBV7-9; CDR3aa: CASSSQTSRETQYF; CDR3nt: TGTGCCAGCAGCTCACAGACTAGCCGGGAGACCCAGTACTTC
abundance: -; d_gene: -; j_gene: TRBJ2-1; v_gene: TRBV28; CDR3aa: CASSFSGRFFYNEQFF; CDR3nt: TGTGCCAGCAGTTTCAGTGGGAGGTTCTTCTACAATGAGCAGTTCTTC
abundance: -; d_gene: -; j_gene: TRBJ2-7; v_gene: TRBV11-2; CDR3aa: CASRSETGSSYEQYF; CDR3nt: TGTGCCAGCAGATCTGAGACAGGTAGCTCCTACGAGCAGTACTTC
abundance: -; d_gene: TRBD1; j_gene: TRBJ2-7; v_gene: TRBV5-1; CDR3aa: CASNERAGTDEQYF; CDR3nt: TGCGCCAGCAACGAGAGGGCAGGGACAGACGAGCAGTACTTC
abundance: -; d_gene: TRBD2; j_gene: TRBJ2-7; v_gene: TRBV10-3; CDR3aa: CAINRRASGDLWRSYEQYF; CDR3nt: TGTGCCATCAACCGACGGGCTAGCGGAGATCTCTGGCGCTCCTACGAGCAGTACTTC
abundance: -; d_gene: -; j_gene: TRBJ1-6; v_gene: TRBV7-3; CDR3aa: CASSLTAGGNNSPLHF; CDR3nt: TGTGCCAGCAGCTTAACCGCGGGGGGGAATAATTCACCCCTCCACTTT
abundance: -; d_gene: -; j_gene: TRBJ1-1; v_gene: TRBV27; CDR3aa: CASSSLLTGLTEAFF; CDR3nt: TGTGCCAGCAGTTCCCTCCTCACAGGCCTCACTGAAGCTTTCTTT
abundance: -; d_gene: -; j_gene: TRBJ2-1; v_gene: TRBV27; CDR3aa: CASSLRSSSYNEQFF; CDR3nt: TGTGCCAGCAGTTTAAGGTCTAGCTCCTACAATGAGCAGTTCTTC
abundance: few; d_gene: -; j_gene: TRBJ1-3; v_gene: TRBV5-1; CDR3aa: CASSWGPLGAGNTIYF; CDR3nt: TGCGCCAGCAGCTGGGGCCCACTGGGCGCTGGAAACACCATATATTTT
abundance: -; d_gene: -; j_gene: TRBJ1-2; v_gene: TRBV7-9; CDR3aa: CSSTPTSGNLYGYTF; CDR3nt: TGTTCCAGCACCCCGACCTCGGGTAACCTCTATGGCTACACCTTC
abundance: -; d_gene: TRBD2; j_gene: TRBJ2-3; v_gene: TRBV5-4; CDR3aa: CASSVGTSGSTDTQYF; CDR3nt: TGTGCCAGCAGCGTAGGGACTAGCGGGAGCACAGATACGCAGTATTTT
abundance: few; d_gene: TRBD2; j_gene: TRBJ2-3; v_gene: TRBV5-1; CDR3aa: CASSSGTSGTSTDTQYF; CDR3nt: TGCGCCAGCAGCTCCGGGACTAGCGGAACTTCGACAGATACGCAGTATTTT
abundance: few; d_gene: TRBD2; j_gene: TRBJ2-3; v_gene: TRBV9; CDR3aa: CASSPGLAGFGDTQYF; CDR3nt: TGTGCCAGCAGCCCCGGACTAGCGGGGTTTGGTGATACGCAGTATTTT
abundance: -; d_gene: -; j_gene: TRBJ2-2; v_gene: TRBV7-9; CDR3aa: CASSLSRANTGELFF; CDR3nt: TGTGCCAGCAGCTTATCGAGGGCGAACACCGGGGAGCTGTTTTTT